Below are 27 T cell receptor beta chains sequenced from a single sample in a study of a mutant IDH1 vaccine in newly diagnosed glioma. Antigen specificity for these receptors is unknown. Using immunoSEQ multiplex PCR, the repertoire was profiled, and TCRdb retains in-frame clones only, with some absent. The data show fewer than 35,000 clones, 50% to 60% seen once. Stated time point: week 5, during vaccination. What each vaccine dose contained was 300 ug of mutant IDH1 20-mer peptide, accompanied by topical imiquimod. The sequencing used PBMCs, collected from a glioma patient whose treatment included an IDH1 peptide vaccine. These TCRs come from a woman aged 18-29 years with glioma.

The gene calls are TRBV10-3 and TRBJ2-7; 8 bases are a match to TRBD1. This CDR3 is built from 13 residues. Trimming took 5 bases from V and 5 from J; bases not matched to a gene: 5. The germline V gene encodes CDR1 ENHRY and CDR2 SYGVKD. The CDR3 region has the DNA TGTGCCATCAGTAGTCAGGACAGGGACGAGCAGTACTTC. It codes for CAISSQDRDEQYF.

This clone was seen a single time. The V and J genes are TRBV25-1 and TRBJ1-3; D is uncertain. This CDR3 spans 15 amino acids. Germline loops: CDR1 MGHDK, CDR2 SYGVNS. V gave up 2 bases and J gave up 4 bases, with 12 bases separating them. The DNA for the CDR3 is TGTGCCAGCAGTGAAGTCGGCGCCCGGGGAAACACCATATATTTT. Its protein is CASSEVGARGNTIYF.

In this sample, this clone turned up a few times. The rearrangement uses TRBV9 and TRBJ2-2; 12 bases fit TRBD2. With 4 bases clipped from V and 0 bases from J, the junction kept 4 bases outside the gene matches. Per germline, CDR1 SGDLS and CDR2 YYNGEE. The CDR3 contains 17 residues. In nucleotides, the CDR3 is TGTGCCAGCAGCCTCCGGACTAGCGGGGCGAACACCGGGGAGCTGTTTTTT. It specifies CASSLRTSGANTGELFF.

The chain carries TRBV7-8 and TRBJ2-2, with D perhaps TRBD1 (6 bases). This CDR3 comprises 18 residues. Looked up from germline, CDR1 is SGHVS and CDR2 is FQNEAQ. V was trimmed by 4 bases and J by 1 base, leaving 19 bases between them. The CDR3 DNA follows: TGTGCCAGCAGCTCCTCCCCGTACGGACAGCAGAACACCGGGGAGCTGTTTTTT. The encoded protein is CASSSSPYGQQNTGELFF.

This chain links TRBV27 with TRBJ1-2; TRBD1 matches at 7 bases. CDR3 length: 14 residues. The germline gives CDR1 MNHEY, CDR2 SMNVEV (reference sequence). V shed 5 bases, J shed 4 bases, and the junction held 7 bases outside the gene matches. CDR3 bases: TGTGCCAGCAGTCCCGCGGGACAGCTCTATGGCTACACCTTC. Protein sequence: CASSPAGQLYGYTF.

This clone occurred a few times. The CDR3 loop reads CASSKGTGNYGYTF. The CDR3 DNA is TGTGCCAGCAGCAAAGGGACAGGGAACTATGGCTACACCTTC. The V and J genes are TRBV21-1 and TRBJ1-2; TRBD1 was called by the table and not checked on the DNA. TRBV21-1 is listed as a pseudogene. The CDR3 has 14 amino acids.

J is TRBJ1-1 and V is TRBV11-2; 9 bases map to TRBD1. CDR1 and CDR2 (germline): SGHAT, FQNNGV. The CDR3 length is 14 residues. With 3 bases clipped from V and 4 bases from J, the junction kept 3 bases outside the gene matches. The CDR3 sequence: CASSFGQGTTEAFF. For the CDR3, the DNA is TGTGCCAGCAGCTTTGGACAGGGGACCACTGAAGCTTTCTTT. Full variable domain (missing parts from reference TRBV11-2 and TRBJ1-1): EAGVAQSPRYKIIEKRQSVAFWCNPISGHATLYWYQQILGQGPKLLIQFQNNGVVDDSQLPKDRFSAERLKGVDSTLKIQPAKLEDSAVYLCASSFGQGTTEAFFGQGTRLTVV.

The chain couples TRBV18 to TRBJ2-2; TRBD2 is a possible D gene (5 bases). The V gene lost 1 base and the J gene lost 4 bases, with 13 bases spanning the gap. This CDR3 region has 16 residues. Germline lookup yields CDR1 KGHSH and CDR2 LQKENI. The CDR3 reads CASSPRTGSPTGELFF. CDR3 in DNA: TGTGCCAGCTCACCACGCACGGGGTCACCCACCGGGGAGCTGTTTTTT.

The genes are TRBV27 and TRBJ2-1; tentatively, D is TRBD1 (6 bases). This CDR3 is 16 amino acids long. The V end lost 4 bases, the J end lost 1 base, and 14 bases lay between the germline ends. Germline V CDR1 and CDR2: MNHEY, SMNVEV (reference sequence). CDR3 in amino acids: CASSSPRGRSYNEQFF. CDR3 DNA sequence: TGTGCCAGCAGTTCCCCCAGGGGACGGTCCTACAATGAGCAGTTCTTC.

J is TRBJ1-6 and V is TRBV5-1, with D unresolved. The V gene lost 4 bases and the J gene lost 0 bases, with 14 bases spanning the gap. From germline, CDR1 is SGHRS and CDR2 YFSETQ. This CDR3 is 17 amino acids long. The CDR3, as DNA: TGCGCCAGCAGCCCAACCGACCGGAGCTCCTATAATTCACCCCTCCACTTT. The encoded protein is CASSPTDRSSYNSPLHF. The full variable domain, rest sourced from reference TRBV5-1 and TRBJ1-6, is KAGVTQTPRYLIKTRGQQVTLSCSPISGHRSVSWYQQTPGQGLQFLFEYFSETQRNKGNFPGRFSGRQFSNSRSEMNVSTLELGDSALYLCASSPTDRSSYNSPLHFGNGTRLTVT.

This sequence joins TRBV19 and TRBJ2-2, with TRBD2 matching 12 bases. Looked up from germline, CDR1 is LNHDA and CDR2 is SQIVND (reference sequence). The CDR3 has 15 residues. Trimming removed 8 bases from V and 5 bases from J; junction bases left unmatched: 6. CDR3 DNA: TGTGCCAGTCGACTAGCGGGAGTGGAAACCGGGGAGCTGTTTTTT. Amino acids: CASRLAGVETGELFF.

The rearrangement links TRBV19 to TRBJ1-5; D is possibly TRBD1 (6 bases). Between the trimmed V and J ends, which lost 8 bases and 7 bases, there was a span of 27 bases. The germline gives CDR1 LNHDA, CDR2 SQIVND (reference sequence). This CDR3 is built from 17 residues. CDR3 nucleotides: TGTGCCAGTTCACAAACCCAAAACAGGGATTCGGGACAGCCCCAGCATTTT. As protein: CASSQTQNRDSGQPQHF.

The CDR3 nucleotides read TGTGCCAGCAGTGAAGGAGTAGGGGACAGCTACGAGCAGTACTTC. Encoded protein: CASSEGVGDSYEQYF. The chain is built from TRBV6-1 and TRBJ2-5, with 7 bases that match TRBD1. The J call may be in error: the DNA end matches TRBJ2-7 better. Germline-derived CDR1 and CDR2 are MNHNS and SASEGT. This CDR3 has 15 amino acids.

The rearrangement joins TRBV6-5 to TRBJ1-1, with D possibly TRBD1 on 5 matching bases. Germline V CDR1 and CDR2: MNHEY, SVGAGI. The germline V and J ends were trimmed by 8 bases and 0 bases, with 10 bases remaining between them. The CDR3 consists of 13 residues. The CDR3 loop is CASYPTVNTEAFF. CDR3 DNA sequence: TGTGCCAGCTATCCGACAGTGAACACTGAAGCTTTCTTT.

This clone was detected only a few times. The rearrangement uses TRBV5-6 and TRBJ2-7; 12 bases line up with TRBD1. This CDR3 has 15 amino acids. J was trimmed by 5 bases and V by 3 bases; bases with no gene match: 6. The V gene's germline CDR1 is SGHDT and CDR2 YYEEEE. CDR3 loop: CASSSGTGGLHEQYF. In DNA, the CDR3 is TGTGCCAGCAGCTCCGGGACAGGGGGCTTACACGAGCAGTACTTC.

The chain couples TRBV5-6 to TRBJ2-5, with D possibly being TRBD2 (6 bases). Germline CDR1 is SGHDT and CDR2 is YYEEEE. The CDR3 totals 13 residues. Between the trimmed V and J ends, which lost 4 bases and 0 bases, there was a span of 7 bases. The CDR3 region has the DNA TGTGCCAGCAGCCGGGACTACCAAGAGACCCAGTACTTC. Protein product: CASSRDYQETQYF.

This sequence joins TRBV5-1 and TRBJ1-1; TRBD1 might be the D (6 bases). Trimming removed 5 bases from V and 6 bases from J, with 14 bases in between. The CDR3 consists of 13 residues. The V gene's germline CDR1 is SGHRS and CDR2 YFSETQ. The CDR3 protein is CASRRGEAAEAFF. The CDR3 region has the DNA TGCGCCAGCAGAAGGGGGGAGGCGGCTGAAGCTTTCTTT.

The J gene is TRBJ2-3, the V gene TRBV5-6, with D possibly matching TRBD2 (6 bases). Trimming took off 0 bases at V and 11 bases at J, with 10 bases between the two ends. CDR1 is SGHDT, CDR2 YYEEEE, per germline. The CDR3 length is 12 residues. CDR3 sequence reads: CASSLVAGGQYF. The CDR3 DNA reads TGTGCCAGCAGCTTGGTGGCCGGGGGGCAGTATTTT.

This clone was seen only a few times. The chain links TRBV18 to TRBJ2-2, with D perhaps TRBD1 or TRBD2 (5 bases each). Germline CDR1 is KGHSH and CDR2 is LQKENI. The CDR3 consists of 13 residues. V lost 4 bases, J lost 6 bases, and 9 bases lay in between. CDR3 sequence reads: CASSLGESGELFF. The CDR3 bases are TGTGCCAGCTCACTAGGGGAGTCCGGGGAGCTGTTTTTT.

This chain links TRBV18 with TRBJ2-1; tentatively, D is TRBD1 (6 bases). The CDR3 is 14 residues long. V was shortened by 2 bases and J by 5 bases, with 10 bases between the two germline ends. The V gene's germline CDR1 is KGHSH and CDR2 LQKENI. The CDR3 here is CASSPMGQNNEQFF. The DNA for the CDR3 is TGTGCCAGCTCACCAATGGGACAAAACAATGAGCAGTTCTTC.

This chain uses TRBV7-2 with TRBJ2-1, with 8 bases matching TRBD2. V dropped 3 bases and J dropped 4; count of bases not matched to a gene: 2. CDR1 SGHTA and CDR2 FQGNSA come from the germline V gene. The CDR3 covers 14 residues. The CDR3, as DNA: TGTGCCAGCAGCTTGGGCGGGGGGTACAATGAGCAGTTCTTC. Translating it yields CASSLGGGYNEQFF.

The chain joins TRBV2 to TRBJ2-7, with TRBD1 matching 12 bases. Germline CDR1 SNHLY, CDR2 FYNNEI. The V segment lost 5 bases and the J segment 5 bases; nucleotides outside the gene matches: 10. The CDR3 loop spans 16 amino acids. The CDR3 nucleotides are TGTGCCAGCAGTCACGGGGACAGGGGGCAAGGTAACGAGCAGTACTTC. Its protein product is CASSHGDRGQGNEQYF.

In this sample, this clone turned up a few times. This chain uses TRBV7-8 with TRBJ2-6; TRBD1 aligns across 10 bases. The J segment lost 4 bases and the V segment lost 5 bases, leaving 8 bases of the junction unmatched. There are 17 residues in the CDR3. The germline CDR1 and CDR2 sequences are SGHVS and FQNEAQ. This CDR3 reads CASSPDRGKAGANVLTF. The CDR3, as DNA: TGTGCCAGCAGCCCGGACAGGGGGAAAGCCGGGGCCAACGTCCTGACTTTC.

The chain uses TRBV5-1 and TRBJ1-5; tentatively, D is TRBD1 (5 bases). The CDR3 loop spans 14 amino acids. V shed 4 bases and J shed 0 bases, with 8 bases lying between them. Germline V gene data show CDR1 as SGHRS and CDR2 as YFSETQ. CDR3 residues: CASSMGLSNQPQHF. Written as DNA, the CDR3 is TGCGCCAGCAGCATGGGACTTAGCAATCAGCCCCAGCATTTT.

The chain carries TRBV21-1 and TRBJ2-1; TRBD1 is the table's D call and was not checked against the DNA. TRBV21-1 is flagged as a pseudogene. CDR3 length: 16 amino acids. The chain's CDR3 is CASSAPRDRGVNEQFF. The DNA of the CDR3 is TGTGCCAGCAGCGCCCCTCGGGACAGGGGTGTTAATGAGCAGTTCTTC.

The chain joins TRBV4-2 to TRBJ2-7, with a weak D call TRBD2 (7 bases). CDR1 LGHNA and CDR2 YNFKEQ come from the germline V gene. The CDR3 has 16 amino acids. Trimming left V 0 bases short and J 3 bases short, with 15 bases between. CDR3 in DNA: TGTGCCAGCAGCCAAGAGGGGGGCGCTAGCGGCTACGAGCAGTACTTC. It encodes CASSQEGGASGYEQYF.

The chain links TRBV30 to TRBJ2-6; D is possibly TRBD1 (6 bases). Germline V gene sequence: CDR1 GTSNPN, CDR2 SVGIG (reference sequence). Trimming took 3 bases from V and 4 from J, leaving 13 bases between them. The CDR3 has 15 amino acids. Here the CDR3 reads CAWRIQGTGANVLTF. The CDR3 DNA reads TGTGCCTGGAGGATACAGGGAACGGGGGCCAACGTCCTGACTTTC.